This is a list of T cell receptor beta chains from one sample in a study of T-cell reconstitution after alpha-beta-depleted transplantation in children. In TCRdb, the PCR reads were re-called with MiXCR into one record per CDR3 protein. The profile shows hundreds of thousands of distinct CDR3 sequences, approximately 13% of them singletons. Sequences were derived from PBMCs, mostly from graft donor cells, sampled 360 days after TCRalphabeta/CD19-depleted stem cell transplant. These receptor sequences come from a male patient aged 10 to 17 who had a stem cell transplant for acute myeloid leukemia, so the T cells may come from the graft donor. Both conserved end residues are part of each CDR3. Fields, in order: clone size, V gene, J gene, CDR3 length, D gene, CDR3 protein, CDR3 DNA. D genes are given only for firm matches. Not all rows give a size; the values are once, few, many and, for expanded clones, a class.

.	TRBV12-3/TRBV12-4	TRBJ1-6	16	.	CASSLRVSSYNSPLHF	TGTGCCAGCAGTTTGCGGGTGAGCTCCTATAATTCACCCCTCCACTTT
.	TRBV10-3	TRBJ2-7	15	TRBD1	CAISESWTGSYEQYF	TGTGCCATCAGTGAGTCTTGGACAGGCTCCTACGAGCAGTACTTC
.	TRBV5-5	TRBJ2-7	15	.	CASSFRAGVAYEQYF	TGTGCCAGCAGCTTCCGGGCAGGGGTGGCCTACGAGCAGTACTTC
once	TRBV27	TRBJ2-2	19	.	CASGRVLLLNREYHGELFF	TGTGCCAGCGGCCGGGTCCTTCTATTAAACCGGGAGTATCACGGGGAGCTGTTTTTT
few	TRBV7-2	TRBJ2-7	16	.	CASSLEYGQPPYEQYF	TGTGCCAGCAGCTTAGAATACGGTCAGCCCCCCTACGAGCAGTACTTC
.	TRBV7-2	TRBJ2-3	16	TRBD2	CASSPGLAANTDTQYF	TGTGCCAGCAGCCCTGGACTAGCGGCCAACACAGATACGCAGTATTTT
few	TRBV7-9	TRBJ2-3	13	.	CASVESGTDTQYF	TGTGCCAGCGTAGAGTCGGGTACAGATACGCAGTATTTT
few	TRBV6-2/TRBV6-3	TRBJ1-5	18	.	CASSPWTIGGYSNQPQHF	TGTGCCAGCAGTCCCTGGACAATTGGGGGCTATAGCAATCAGCCCCAGCATTTT
.	TRBV11-2	TRBJ2-5	18	TRBD2	CASSPRPLARNHQETQYF	TGTGCCAGCAGCCCCAGACCACTAGCGCGTAACCACCAAGAGACCCAGTACTTC
.	TRBV9	TRBJ2-2	13	.	CASSIEITGELFF	TGTGCCAGCAGCATCGAAATCACCGGGGAGCTGTTTTTT
few	TRBV7-2	TRBJ2-2	16	.	CASSLQSLRLTGELFF	TGTGCCAGCAGCTTGCAAAGCCTAAGACTCACCGGGGAGCTGTTTTTT
few	TRBV7-9	TRBJ2-2	14	.	CASSLEVHTGELFF	TGTGCCAGCAGCTTAGAAGTACACACCGGGGAGCTGTTTTTT
.	TRBV28	TRBJ1-2	14	.	CASSLFRATKGYTF	TGTGCCAGCAGTTTATTTCGGGCTACTAAGGGCTACACCTTC
.	TRBV20-1	TRBJ2-3	15	.	CSGEEVSYSTDTQYF	TGCAGTGGAGAGGAAGTAAGCTACAGCACAGATACGCAGTATTTT
.	TRBV28	TRBJ2-7	14	TRBD2	CASTTPPGGYEQYF	TGTGCCAGCACGACCCCCCCGGGAGGTTACGAGCAGTACTTC
.	TRBV29-1	TRBJ2-5	14	TRBD2	CSVVHPGTTETQYF	TGCAGCGTTGTCCACCCCGGGACTACAGAGACCCAGTACTTC
few	TRBV4-2	TRBJ2-7	17	TRBD2	CASSQDPQASGSYEQYF	TGTGCCAGCAGCCAAGATCCCCAGGCTAGCGGGAGCTACGAGCAGTACTTC
few	TRBV29-1	TRBJ2-7	13	.	CSVQRAVSYEQYF	TGCAGCGTCCAAAGGGCGGTCTCCTACGAGCAGTACTTC
few	TRBV11-2	TRBJ2-3	20	TRBD2	CASSLGFRTTLAASTDTQYF	TGTGCCAGCAGCTTAGGGTTTAGGACTACTCTAGCGGCTAGCACAGATACGCAGTATTTT
few	TRBV11-2	TRBJ1-5	17	TRBD1	CASSLDGTGQKARPQHF	TGTGCCAGCAGCTTAGATGGGACAGGCCAAAAGGCACGGCCCCAGCATTTT
few	TRBV20-1	TRBJ1-1	13	.	CSAPDRSNTEAFF	TGCAGTGCTCCTGACAGGAGTAACACTGAAGCTTTCTTT
many	TRBV7-2	TRBJ2-1	16	TRBD2	CASSLFLAELYNEQFF	TGTGCCAGCAGCTTATTCCTAGCGGAGCTTTACAATGAGCAGTTCTTC
many	TRBV10-3	TRBJ2-5	13	.	CAILDWTKGTQYF	TGTGCCATTCTTGACTGGACCAAGGGGACCCAGTACTTC
few	TRBV4-3	TRBJ2-7	17	TRBD2	CASSQETARDYFYEQYF	TGCGCCAGCAGCCAAGAAACGGCGCGGGACTATTTCTACGAGCAGTACTTC
many	TRBV29-1	TRBJ1-2	12	.	CSVEGLGDGYTF	TGCAGCGTTGAAGGGCTTGGGGATGGCTACACCTTC
.	TRBV7-2	TRBJ2-1	13	.	CASSAGPTNEQFF	TGTGCCAGCTCAGCGGGCCCCACCAATGAGCAGTTCTTC
many	TRBV5-1	TRBJ2-7	17	TRBD2	CASSLEPGLAGAHEQYF	TGCGCCAGCAGCTTGGAACCTGGACTAGCGGGAGCCCACGAGCAGTACTTC
many	TRBV7-9	TRBJ2-1	16	.	CASSSLGGVGPAKQFF	TGTGCCAGCAGCTCCCTCGGGGGAGTGGGACCCGCGAAGCAGTTCTTC